The 11 T cell receptor beta chains reported below all come from one sample, sequenced in a study of OX40 agonist ivuxolimab in advanced cancers. TCRdb's table, derived via immunoSEQ multiplex PCR, lists solely in-frame clones and lacks some. The repertoire consists of 70,000 to 95,000 clones, with about four fifths occurring once and the leading ten covering about 0.8%. The sequencing here drew on CD4+ or CD8+ T cells sorted from blood, taken in a trial of the OX40 agonist ivuxolimab. The receptor set was obtained from an adult with an advanced solid tumor such as melanoma, head and neck, liver or kidney cancer.

The chain couples TRBV5-4 to TRBJ2-7, with 7 bases matching TRBD1. The CDR3 is 15 residues long. CDR1 is SGHNT, CDR2 YYREEE, per germline (reference sequence). J was trimmed by 2 bases and V by 0 bases; bases with no gene match: 5. The CDR3 DNA reads TGTGCCAGCAGCTTGGCTACAGGGGCGACCTACGAGCAGTACTTC. Residues: CASSLATGATYEQYF.

The chain's CDR3 is CASSLDGRSTDTQYF. The CDR3 DNA reads as TGTGCCAGCAGCTTAGACGGGAGGAGCACAGATACGCAGTATTTT. V gene TRBV7-6 combines with J gene TRBJ2-3; 7 bases agree with TRBD2. CDR1 SGHVS and CDR2 FNYEAQ come from the germline V gene. CDR3 length: 15 residues. V was clipped by 1 base and J by 0 bases; unmatched bases: 1.

The chain has TRBV7-9 and TRBJ2-2; weak D call: TRBD1 (5 bases). V dropped 2 bases and J dropped 6 bases, with 7 bases sitting between them. This CDR3 region has 13 residues. Germline CDR1 reads SEHNR; CDR2 reads FQNEAQ (reference sequence). This chain's CDR3 is CASSLKGSGELFF. The CDR3 bases are TGTGCCAGCAGCTTAAAGGGGTCCGGGGAGCTGTTTTTT.

The V call is TRBV4-1, the J call TRBJ2-1; TRBD2 is a possible D gene (5 bases). There are 14 residues in the CDR3. Germline CDR1 reads MGHRA; CDR2 reads YSYEKL. V was clipped by 0 bases and J by 9 bases, with 12 bases between them. The CDR3 is CASSQDGSVIEQFF. In DNA form, the CDR3 reads TGCGCCAGCAGCCAAGACGGTAGCGTTATTGAGCAGTTCTTC.

The chain has TRBV7-2 and TRBJ1-1; perhaps TRBD1 as D (6 bases). The CDR3 has 16 amino acids. V gave up 0 bases and J gave up 7 bases, with 18 bases separating them. Germline CDR1 and CDR2: SGHTA and FQGNSA. The CDR3 coding sequence is TGTGCCAGCAGCTTAGCACAGGGAGGGGGTGGAGGTGAAGCTTTCTTT. It codes for CASSLAQGGGGGEAFF.

This clone has a single count. The genes are TRBV5-8 and TRBJ1-3; possibly TRBD1 for D (5 bases). There are 15 residues in the CDR3. Trimming pared 1 base from V and 0 bases from J, leaving 8 bases between. From germline, CDR1 is SGHTS and CDR2 YDEGEE. The CDR3: CASSLTGLSGNTIYF. In DNA, the CDR3 is TGTGCCAGCAGCTTGACAGGACTCTCTGGAAACACCATATATTTT.

This sequence joins TRBV5-1 and TRBJ2-3, with D possibly matching TRBD2 (6 bases). Germline CDR1 reads SGHRS; CDR2 reads YFSETQ. The CDR3 runs to 15 residues. V was trimmed by 4 bases and J by 3 bases, leaving 15 bases between them. Here the CDR3 reads CASSTSSGRTDTQYF. CDR3 coding DNA: TGCGCCAGCAGCACCAGTTCCGGGAGAACAGATACGCAGTATTTT.

J is TRBJ1-2 and V is TRBV6-1, with D hard to call. Germline CDR1 MNHNS, CDR2 SASEGT. CDR3 length equals 16 residues. V lost 2 bases and J lost 0, with 13 bases in between. DNA of the CDR3: TGTGCCAGCAGTGAATCCCCGGGCAAGGCTAACTATGGCTACACCTTC. Translating it yields CASSESPGKANYGYTF.

The chain is built from TRBV18 and TRBJ1-1; TRBD1 is a possible D gene (5 bases). This CDR3 region has 15 residues. Germline CDR1 KGHSH, CDR2 LQKENI. V was cut by 3 bases and J by 2 bases, with 13 bases left in between. DNA for the CDR3: TGTGCCAGCTCACCGGCATACGGGGACAACACTGAAGCTTTCTTT. Its protein is CASSPAYGDNTEAFF.

The chain has TRBV19 and TRBJ2-1, with D possibly TRBD2 on 6 matching bases. The CDR3 spans 12 residues. Between the trimmed V and J ends, which lost 3 bases and 9 bases, there was a span of 9 bases. Per the germline V gene, CDR1 is LNHDA and CDR2 is SQIVND (reference sequence). CDR3 sequence: CASSIREAEQFF. DNA of the CDR3: TGTGCCAGTAGTATCAGGGAGGCTGAGCAGTTCTTC.

This chain connects TRBV11-2 to TRBJ2-1; D may correspond to TRBD1 or TRBD2 (5 bases each). This CDR3 comprises 14 residues. Germline CDR1 and CDR2: SGHAT and FQNNGV. V gave up 4 bases and J gave up 10 bases, with 17 bases separating them. The CDR3 nucleotides read TGTGCCAGCAGCTCGCCCGGGGCAAGGAAAGAGCAGTTCTTC. Its translation is CASSSPGARKEQFF.